This T cell receptor beta chain came from a study of CD8 T cells in Susac syndrome. The CDR3 contains 14 residues. V was shortened by 0 bases and J by 1 base, with 5 bases between the two germline ends. Germline V gene sequence: CDR1 LGHDT, CDR2 YNNKEL (reference sequence). Random hexamers were used to reverse transcribe 0.5 to 1 ug of RNA. The immunoSEQ assay covered 54 Vbeta and 13 Jbeta segments for CDR3. Each CDR3 protein is one row after TCRdb ran MiXCR on the immunoSEQ multiplex PCR reads. In the table there are 95,000 to 150,000 distinct CDR3 sequences, over 85% of which are singletons. The CD8+ and CD4+ T cells were isolated magnetically using a negative isolation approach, whereas the TEMRA cells were enriched by FACS.

Sequencing was carried out using CD4+ T cells from PBMCs. The V gene is TRBV3-1, the J gene TRBJ2-3, with unresolved D. This TCR came from a human donor in good health. The CDR3 DNA is TGTGCCAGCAGCCAAGATCCGCGCACAGATACGCAGTATTTT. This gives the protein CASSQDPRTDTQYF.